Each of the 8 T cell receptor beta chains below was sequenced from the same sample in a study of long-term antiretroviral therapy in people with HIV. Run at survey level, the immunoSEQ assay was version v3.0. Clones were sequenced by immunoSEQ multiplex PCR, and TCRdb holds only the in-frame ones, with some missing. The sample yields roughly 28,000 clones, 80% to 95% seen once. Here the sequenced sample was unsorted PBMCs, taken 3.1 years after starting antiretroviral therapy. The source of these receptors is a man aged 18 to 29 with HIV.

V usage is TRBV11-1 and J usage is TRBJ1-1; no definite D call. Germline CDR1 reads SGHAT; CDR2 reads FQDESV (reference sequence). This CDR3 is 12 amino acids long. Trimming shortened V by 4 bases and J by 5 bases, and 8 bases separated the two germline ends. This CDR3 is CASSYRGTEAFF. DNA of the CDR3: TGTGCCAGCAGCTATAGAGGAACTGAAGCTTTCTTT.

The chain combines TRBV19 with TRBJ2-1; maybe TRBD1 (6 bases). Germline CDR1 and CDR2: LNHDA and SQIVND (reference sequence). The CDR3 totals 14 residues. V was trimmed by 6 bases and J by 2 bases, leaving 11 bases between them. CDR3 protein: CASRNRVPYNEQFF. CDR3 bases: TGTGCCAGTAGAAACAGGGTCCCCTACAATGAGCAGTTCTTC.

The chain carries TRBV4-3 and TRBJ1-4; D unclear. Germline V CDR1 and CDR2: LGHNA, YSLEER. Trimming removed 0 bases from V and 8 bases from J, with 7 bases in between. This CDR3 comprises 13 residues. The CDR3 region is CASSQDRGEKLFF. The CDR3 nucleotides read TGCGCCAGCAGCCAAGATCGCGGGGAAAAACTGTTTTTT.

This sequence joins TRBV2 and TRBJ1-5; D unclear. The CDR3 covers 14 residues. Germline loops: CDR1 SNHLY, CDR2 FYNNEI. V lost 11 bases and J 3 bases, leaving 17 bases between the germline ends. The CDR3 nucleotides are TGTGCCTCAAAGGCAGGCGGGAACAATCAGCCCCAGCATTTT. It specifies CASKAGGNNQPQHF.

The chain uses TRBV19 and TRBJ2-7; a possible D gene is TRBD1 (6 bases). V was clipped by 3 bases and J by 2 bases, with 8 bases between them. The germline V gene has CDR1 LNHDA and CDR2 SQIVND (reference sequence). The CDR3 loop spans 13 amino acids. In DNA, the CDR3 is TGTGCCAGTAGTATTAACAGGGCCTACGAGCAGTACTTC. This translates into CASSINRAYEQYF.

This chain links TRBV7-9 with TRBJ2-1; D unclear. There are 12 residues in the CDR3. Trimming left V 6 bases short and J 7 bases short, with 10 bases between. Germline CDR1 is SEHNR and CDR2 is FQNEAQ (reference sequence). CDR3 DNA: TGTGCCAGCAGAACCCTTGCTAATGAGCAGTTCTTC. Amino acids: CASRTLANEQFF.

The chain employs TRBV5-3 and TRBJ1-3; no firm D call. TRBV5-3 counts as an open reading frame of uncertain function. V dropped 1 base and J dropped 5 bases, with 7 bases sitting between them. The CDR3 is 13 amino acids. The DNA for the CDR3 is TGTGCCAGAAGCTTGAGCGTCCGAAACACCATATATTTT. It encodes CARSLSVRNTIYF.

The gene calls are TRBV2 and TRBJ2-1; D is ambiguous. Germline V gives CDR1 SNHLY, CDR2 FYNNEI. This CDR3 has 13 residues. Trimming left V 4 bases short and J 4 bases short, with 8 bases between. CDR3 region: CASSGRPYNEQFF. CDR3 nucleotides: TGTGCCAGCAGTGGTCGACCATACAATGAGCAGTTCTTC.